This TCR beta chain derives from a study of Graves' ophthalmopathy and Graves' hyperthyroidism. General study results and limits: Blood samples also showed most expanded thyroid clonotypes exceeding 0.001 frequency.

This clonotype was counted many times. The antigen is undetermined. TCR beta CDR3 amplification used RNA transcripts. The authors performed first-round RT-PCR with HTBI primers and then a second-round multiplex PCR. TCRdb re-called the multiplex PCR reads with MiXCR, one entry per CDR3 protein. The sample lists over a million distinct CDR3 sequences, about two fifths occurring once. Germline CDR1 is SGHTA and CDR2 is FQGNSA. The CDR3 has 14 amino acids. Trimming stripped 5 bases from V and 6 bases from J, with 16 bases between. Symptoms, serum thyroxine and TRAb, thyroid ultrasound, and orbital computed tomography formed the diagnostic basis.

Sequenced sample: peripheral blood or thyroid tissue (not recorded which). The chain carries TRBV7-2 and TRBJ1-1; possible D gene TRBD1, 6 bases. This TCR was sampled from an adult man with Graves' hyperthyroidism. The CDR3 DNA reads TGTGCCAGCAGCCAGGAATGGGGGCCGGCTGAAGCTTTCTTT. It codes for CASSQEWGPAEAFF.